What follows are 3 T cell receptor beta chains derived from one specimen sequenced in a study of long-term antiretroviral therapy in people with HIV. Sequencing relied on immunoSEQ assay v3.0, run at survey level. Measured with immunoSEQ multiplex PCR; TCRdb has only the in-frame clones, and not every one. The data hold 20,000 to 25,000 clones, with around 87% observed a single time. This sample comprised unsorted PBMCs, obtained 0.2 years before starting antiretroviral therapy. These receptors were obtained from a man aged 18 to 35 with HIV.

The rearrangement joins TRBV10-3 to TRBJ1-1; tentative D call: TRBD1 (6 bases). The V gene lost 10 bases and the J gene lost 1 base, with 16 bases spanning the gap. CDR3 size: 14 residues. The germline CDR1 and CDR2 sequences are ENHRY and SYGVKD. The CDR3 here is CASSAGQTNTEAFF. In nucleotides, the CDR3 is TGTGCCAGCTCCGCCGGACAGACGAACACTGAAGCTTTCTTT.

This clone was seen more than once but under ten times. The chain recombines TRBV7-9 with TRBJ2-5; 15 nucleotides match TRBD2. CDR1 and CDR2 from the germline V gene are SEHNR and FQNEAQ (reference sequence). The CDR3 has 17 residues. Germline trimming cut 5 bases from V and 7 bases from J; bases unmatched to any gene: 11. The CDR3 protein is CASSTGPGLAGGGTQYF. CDR3 nucleotides: TGTGCCAGCAGCACCGGGCCCGGACTAGCGGGGGGGGGGACCCAGTACTTC.

The chain uses TRBV30 and TRBJ2-7; no definite D call. The V end was cut by 1 base, the J end by 0 bases, with 1 base between. This CDR3 has 11 residues. Germline V CDR1 and CDR2: GTSNPN, SVGIG (reference sequence). The CDR3 DNA reads TGTGCCTGGAGTGACTCCTACGAGCAGTACTTC. The encoded protein is CAWSDSYEQYF.